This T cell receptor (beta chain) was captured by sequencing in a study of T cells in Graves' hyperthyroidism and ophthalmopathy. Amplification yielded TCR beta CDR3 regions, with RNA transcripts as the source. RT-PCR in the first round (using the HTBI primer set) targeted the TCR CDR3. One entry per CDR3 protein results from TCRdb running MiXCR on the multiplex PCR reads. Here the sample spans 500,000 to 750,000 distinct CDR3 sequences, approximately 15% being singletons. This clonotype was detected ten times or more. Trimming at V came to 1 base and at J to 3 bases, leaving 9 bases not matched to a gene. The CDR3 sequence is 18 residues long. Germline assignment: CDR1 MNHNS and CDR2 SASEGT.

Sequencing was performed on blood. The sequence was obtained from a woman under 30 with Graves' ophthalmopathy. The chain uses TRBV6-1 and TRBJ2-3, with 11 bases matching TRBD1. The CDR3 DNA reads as TGTGCCAGCAGTGAAGTCCCCGCCGGGACAGGGGGAACAGATACGCAGTATTTT. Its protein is CASSEVPAGTGGTDTQYF.